A single sample gave rise to the 11 T cell receptor beta chains below, sequenced in a study of blood T cell repertoires in COVID-19. Using immunoSEQ multiplex PCR, the repertoire was profiled, and TCRdb retains in-frame clones only, with some absent. The sample has about 94,000 clones; roughly 80% are singletons. Sequenced: peripheral blood. These receptors came from a man aged 55 to 70 with acute or convalescent COVID-19.

This chain uses TRBV10-3 with TRBJ1-2; D is ambiguous. Germline lookup yields CDR1 ENHRY and CDR2 SYGVKD. Trimming pared 2 bases from V and 5 bases from J, leaving 15 bases between. The CDR3 runs to 15 residues. In nucleotides, the CDR3 is TGTGCCATCAGTGAGGACAATCCCCTTTTTTATGGCTACACCTTC. The encoded protein is CAISEDNPLFYGYTF.

V and J are TRBV7-8 and TRBJ1-5; no definite D call. Trimming removed 6 bases at V and 0 bases at J, with 12 bases between. Germline CDR1 is SGHVS and CDR2 is FQNEAQ. This CDR3 comprises 15 residues. CDR3 DNA: TGTGCCAGCAGACCGCTAGCGGATAGCAATCAGCCCCAGCATTTT. It specifies CASRPLADSNQPQHF.

V and J are TRBV6-4 and TRBJ2-4, with 8 bases that match TRBD1. The CDR3 runs 14 residues. J lost 8 bases, V lost 0 bases, and 3 bases had no gene match. Per germline, CDR1 MRHNA and CDR2 SNTAGT. Here the CDR3 reads CASSDSDRGDIQYF. The CDR3 nucleotides are TGTGCCAGCAGTGACTCTGACAGGGGAGACATTCAGTACTTC.

V and J are TRBV6-5 and TRBJ2-7; 7 positions match TRBD1. The CDR3 is 15 residues long. In germline, CDR1 is MNHEY, CDR2 SVGAGI. Trimming at V came to 6 bases and at J to 2 bases, leaving 10 bases not matched to a gene. The CDR3 loop reads CASRPRDRTTYEQYF. The DNA of the CDR3 is TGTGCCAGCAGGCCCCGGGACAGAACTACCTACGAGCAGTACTTC.

V usage is TRBV7-2 and J usage is TRBJ1-1; D might be TRBD1 (6 bases). Trimming took 5 bases from V and 1 from J, leaving 17 bases between them. CDR3 length: 16 residues. Germline V gene lookup returns CDR1 SGHTA and CDR2 FQGNSA. The DNA for the CDR3 is TGTGCCAGCAGCATAAAACAAACAGGGAGGAACACTGAAGCTTTCTTT. Its translation is CASSIKQTGRNTEAFF.

This chain connects TRBV19 to TRBJ2-1; possible D gene TRBD2, 6 bases. CDR1 and CDR2 (germline): LNHDA, SQIVND (reference sequence). Trimming removed 3 bases at V and 6 bases at J, with 18 bases between. The CDR3 covers 16 residues. The CDR3 DNA is TGTGCCAGTAGTATTAGCGGTCAGGGTAGGATCAATGAGCAGTTCTTC. Protein: CASSISGQGRINEQFF.

The V gene is TRBV11-3, the J gene TRBJ2-3, with 8 positions matching TRBD1. This CDR3 has 16 residues. V trimming: 5 bases; J trimming: 3 bases; junction bases outside the gene matches: 10. Germline lookup yields CDR1 SGHNT and CDR2 YENEEA. CDR3 DNA: TGTGCCAGCAGCGTGACAGGGGAAAATGGAACAGATACGCAGTATTTT. Protein: CASSVTGENGTDTQYF.

The V call is TRBV7-9, the J call TRBJ1-1, with D unresolved. Trimming shortened V by 5 bases and J by 0 bases, and 10 bases separated the two germline ends. The CDR3 totals 14 residues. CDR1 is SEHNR and CDR2 is FQNEAQ in the germline V gene (reference sequence). In nucleotides, the CDR3 is TGTGCCAGCAGCCCGAAAACTCTGAACACTGAAGCTTTCTTT. This encodes CASSPKTLNTEAFF.

The chain joins TRBV3-1 (or the pseudogene TRBV3-2) to TRBJ1-4, with D unclear. The CDR3 is 14 residues long. Deletions cut 6 bases from V and 8 bases from J, with 16 bases between. Per germline, CDR1 LGHDT and CDR2 YNNKEL (reference sequence). The CDR3 is CASRRIDGNEKLFF. In DNA, the CDR3 is TGTGCCAGCAGGCGGATAGACGGAAACGAAAAACTGTTTTTT.

The J gene is TRBJ2-7, the V gene TRBV11-2; 9 bases match TRBD2. J was trimmed by 3 bases and V by 1 base; bases with no gene match: 7. Looked up from germline, CDR1 is SGHAT and CDR2 is FQNNGV. The CDR3 length is 16 residues. The CDR3 nucleotides read TGTGCCAGCAGCTTAGCGGGTAGCGGGGGTATCTACGAGCAGTACTTC. The encoded protein is CASSLAGSGGIYEQYF.

The rearrangement joins TRBV11-2 to TRBJ2-7; 10 nucleotides line up with TRBD2. The J segment lost 4 bases and the V segment lost 4 bases, leaving 4 bases of the junction unmatched. The germline V gene has CDR1 SGHAT and CDR2 FQNNGV. CDR3 length: 14 amino acids. Here the CDR3 DNA reads TGTGCCAGCAGCTCCTGGACTAGCGGTTACGAGCAGTACTTC. As protein: CASSSWTSGYEQYF.